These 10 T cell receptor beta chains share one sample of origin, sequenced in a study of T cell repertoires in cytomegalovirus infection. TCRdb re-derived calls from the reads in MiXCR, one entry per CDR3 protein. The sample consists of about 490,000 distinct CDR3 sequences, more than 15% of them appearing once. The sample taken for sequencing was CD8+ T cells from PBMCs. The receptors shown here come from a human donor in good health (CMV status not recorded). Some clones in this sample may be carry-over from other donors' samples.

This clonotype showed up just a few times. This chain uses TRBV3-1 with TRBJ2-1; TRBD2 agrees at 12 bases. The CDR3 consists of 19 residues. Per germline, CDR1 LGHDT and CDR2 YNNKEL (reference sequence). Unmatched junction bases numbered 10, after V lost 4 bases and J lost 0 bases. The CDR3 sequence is CASSPQAGLAGSSYNEQFF. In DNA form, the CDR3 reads TGTGCCAGCAGCCCTCAAGCGGGACTAGCGGGTAGCTCCTACAATGAGCAGTTCTTC.

CDR3 bases: TGTGCCAGCAGTTTGACCCTGTTCACTGAAGCTTTCTTT. Protein product: CASSLTLFTEAFF. The gene calls are TRBV27 and TRBJ1-1, with no clear D. Germline loops: CDR1 MNHEY, CDR2 SMNVEV (reference sequence). With 3 bases removed from V and 4 bases from J, the gap between germline ends came to 9 bases. CDR3 size: 13 residues.

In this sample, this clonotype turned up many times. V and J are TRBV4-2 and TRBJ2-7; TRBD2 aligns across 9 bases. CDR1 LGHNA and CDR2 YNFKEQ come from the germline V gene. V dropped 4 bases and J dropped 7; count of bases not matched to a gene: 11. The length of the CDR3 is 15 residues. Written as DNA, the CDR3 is TGTGCCAGCAGCCTGGAGACTAGCGGACGTACGGAGCAGTACTTC. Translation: CASSLETSGRTEQYF.

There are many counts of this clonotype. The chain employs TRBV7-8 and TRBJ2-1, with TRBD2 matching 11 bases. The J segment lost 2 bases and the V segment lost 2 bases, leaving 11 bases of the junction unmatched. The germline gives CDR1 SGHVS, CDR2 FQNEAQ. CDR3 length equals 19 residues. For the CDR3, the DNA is TGTGCCAGCAGCTTACCCACCGGGACTAGCGGAGACCCCTACAATGAGCAGTTCTTC. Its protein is CASSLPTGTSGDPYNEQFF.

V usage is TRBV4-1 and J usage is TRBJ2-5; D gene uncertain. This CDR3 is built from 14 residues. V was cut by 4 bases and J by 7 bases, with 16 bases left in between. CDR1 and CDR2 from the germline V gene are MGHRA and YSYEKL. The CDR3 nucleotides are TGCGCCAGCAGCCCTGGTCTTGCCTCTGGGACCCAGTACTTC. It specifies CASSPGLASGTQYF.

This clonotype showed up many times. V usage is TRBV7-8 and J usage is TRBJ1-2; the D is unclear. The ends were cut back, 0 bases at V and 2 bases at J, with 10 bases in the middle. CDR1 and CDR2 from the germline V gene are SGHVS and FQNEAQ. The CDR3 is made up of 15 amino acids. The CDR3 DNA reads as TGTGCCAGCAGCTTAGCGGCGGGATCGAACTATGGCTACACCTTC. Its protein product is CASSLAAGSNYGYTF. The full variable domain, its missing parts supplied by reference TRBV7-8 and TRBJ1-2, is GAGVSQSPRYKVAKRGQDVALRCDPISGHVSLFWYQQALGQGPEFLTYFQNEAQLDKSGLPSDRFFAERPEGSVSTLKIQRTQQEDSAVYLCASSLAAGSNYGYTFGSGTRLTVV.

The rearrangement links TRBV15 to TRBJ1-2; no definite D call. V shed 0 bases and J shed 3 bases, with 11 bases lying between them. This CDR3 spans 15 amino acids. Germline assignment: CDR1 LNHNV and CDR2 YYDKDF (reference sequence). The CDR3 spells CATSREVRADYGYTF. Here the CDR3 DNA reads TGTGCCACCAGCAGAGAAGTTAGGGCGGACTATGGCTACACCTTC.

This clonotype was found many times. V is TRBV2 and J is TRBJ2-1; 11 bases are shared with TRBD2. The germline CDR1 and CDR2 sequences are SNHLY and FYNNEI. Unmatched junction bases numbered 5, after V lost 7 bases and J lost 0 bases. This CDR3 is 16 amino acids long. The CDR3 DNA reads TGTGCCAGCATTGTGACTAGCGGGGACTCCTACAATGAGCAGTTCTTC. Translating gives CASIVTSGDSYNEQFF. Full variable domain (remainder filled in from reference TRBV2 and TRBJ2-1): EPEVTQTPSHQVTQMGQEVILRCVPISNHLYFYWYRQILGQKVEFLVSFYNNEISEKSEIFDDQFSVERPDGSNFTLKIRSTKLEDSAMYFCASIVTSGDSYNEQFFGPGTRLTVL.

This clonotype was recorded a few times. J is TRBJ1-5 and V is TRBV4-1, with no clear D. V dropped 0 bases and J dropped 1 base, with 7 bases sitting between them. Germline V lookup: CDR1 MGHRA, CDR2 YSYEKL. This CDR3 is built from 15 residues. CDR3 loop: CASSQDARSNQPQHF. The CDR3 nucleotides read TGCGCCAGCAGCCAAGACGCACGAAGCAATCAGCCCCAGCATTTT.

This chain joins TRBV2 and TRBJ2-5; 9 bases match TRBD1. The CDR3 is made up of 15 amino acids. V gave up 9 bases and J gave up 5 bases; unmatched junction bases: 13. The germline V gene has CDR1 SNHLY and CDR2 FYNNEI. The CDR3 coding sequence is TGTGCCAGGTCCAGGGGACAGGGAAAGCGGGAGACCCAGTACTTC. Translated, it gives CARSRGQGKRETQYF. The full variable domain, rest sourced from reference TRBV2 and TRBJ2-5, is EPEVTQTPSHQVTQMGQEVILRCVPISNHLYFYWYRQILGQKVEFLVSFYNNEISEKSEIFDDQFSVERPDGSNFTLKIRSTKLEDSAMYFCARSRGQGKRETQYFGPGTRLLVL.